The rows below give T cell receptor beta chains drawn from one sample of a study of CD8 T cells in Susac syndrome. TCRdb ran MiXCR on the immunoSEQ multiplex PCR reads and lists one entry per CDR3 protein. The table lists about 120,000 distinct CDR3 sequences, about 94% of them singletons. Sequenced material: CD4+ T cells from PBMCs. These TCRs come from a human donor with multiple sclerosis. The CDR3 runs from the conserved cysteine through the conserved F or W.

TRBJ2-5	TRBV9	CASSLAGAAETQYF
TRBJ2-1	TRBV30	CAWSVPQGSYNEQFF
TRBJ2-7	TRBV2	CASTPELAGGEQYF
TRBJ1-5	TRBV19	CASSAAGSNQPQHF
TRBJ2-2	TRBV6-5	CASTPDGRAGELFF
TRBJ2-5	TRBV9	CASSLGTSGGFQETQYF
TRBJ1-2	TRBV2	CASRRQGLEGYGYTF
TRBJ2-1	TRBV30	CAWSVGVDNEQFF
TRBJ2-1	TRBV9	CASSVAGPPNQNEQFF
TRBJ2-1	TRBV3-1	CASSHAGGSYNEQFF
TRBJ1-1	TRBV20-1	CSAPRGQNTEAFF
TRBJ2-3	TRBV5-4	CASSLGPTDTQYF
TRBJ2-7	TRBV7-9	CASSTGTGHYEQYF
TRBJ2-1	TRBV25-1	CASILDGRNEQFF
TRBJ2-1	TRBV25-1	CASSERVGEQFF
TRBJ2-4	TRBV6-1	CASTRGETKNIQYF
TRBJ1-2	TRBV27	CASSFLDKFNYGYTF
TRBJ2-1	TRBV19	CASSIDIGTGPLGEQFF
TRBJ2-5	TRBV19	CASSIDRRETQYF
TRBJ2-5	TRBV30	CAWSVPGSTGQYF
TRBJ1-5	TRBV7-9	CASSRAGFGNQPQHF
TRBJ1-4	TRBV30	CAWSVLAGSGKLFF
TRBJ1-5	TRBV12-3/TRBV12-4	CASSALGNNQPQHF
TRBJ1-5	TRBV5-1	CASSLMGGLHQPQHF
TRBJ2-5	TRBV12-3/TRBV12-4	CASSRTGTRRETQYF
TRBJ2-6	TRBV30	CAWSVSPSGANVLTF
TRBJ1-1	TRBV29-1	CSPPKPGVNTEAFF
TRBJ1-2	TRBV6-1	CATLSGGANYGYTF
TRBJ2-7	TRBV5-4	CASSLFRAGSSYEQYF
TRBJ1-6	TRBV6-1	CASTNYRGRGSPLHF
TRBJ2-5	TRBV7-2	CASSLGLAEETQYF
TRBJ1-5	TRBV29-1	CSASDGNQPQHF
TRBJ1-6	TRBV20-1	CSARTGTPFTHSPLHF
TRBJ2-7	TRBV7-9	CASSLLASYEQYF
TRBJ1-6	TRBV7-9	CASSPGESPLHF
TRBJ1-2	TRBV30	CAWSVQGTLVYGYTF
TRBJ2-2	TRBV5-1	CASSLQGLGELFF
TRBJ2-7	TRBV3-1	CASSLGTSGPLEQYF
TRBJ2-2	TRBV19	CASSIDGVPELFF
TRBJ2-5	TRBV20-1	CSVSRPNQETQYF
TRBJ2-1	TRBV18	CASSPNRDGEQFF